This T cell receptor beta chain was profiled in a study of T cell changes during pregnancy in multiple sclerosis. Produced via immunoSEQ multiplex PCR; TCRdb's table is partial and in-frame only. The sample carries around 37,000 clones, 92% recorded once. The sequence derives from a female donor with multiple sclerosis, enrolled in a pregnancy study. The sequenced sample was CD8+ T cells from peripheral blood mononuclear cells, obtained before pregnancy.

CDR3 sequence reads: CASSPGVRTQYF. The CDR3 DNA reads TGTGCCAGCAGCCCAGGGGTTCGGACGCAGTATTTT. The rearrangement joins TRBV7-9 to TRBJ2-3; tentative D call: TRBD1 (6 bases). V was trimmed by 5 bases and J by 9 bases, leaving 12 bases between them. The CDR3 covers 12 residues. CDR1 SEHNR and CDR2 FQNEAQ come from the germline V gene (reference sequence).